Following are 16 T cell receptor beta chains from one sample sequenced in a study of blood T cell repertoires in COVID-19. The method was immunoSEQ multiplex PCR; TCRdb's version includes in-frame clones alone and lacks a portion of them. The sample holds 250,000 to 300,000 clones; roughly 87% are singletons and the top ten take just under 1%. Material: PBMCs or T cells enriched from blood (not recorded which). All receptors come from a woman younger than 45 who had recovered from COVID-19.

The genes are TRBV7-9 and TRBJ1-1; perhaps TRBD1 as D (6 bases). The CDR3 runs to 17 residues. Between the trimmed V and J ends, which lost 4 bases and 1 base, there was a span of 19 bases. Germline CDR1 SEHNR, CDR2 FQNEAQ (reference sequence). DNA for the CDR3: TGTGCCAGCAGCTCAACCAGGGAGGGGGTGCAGAACACTGAAGCTTTCTTT. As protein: CASSSTREGVQNTEAFF. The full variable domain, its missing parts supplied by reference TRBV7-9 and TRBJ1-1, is DTGVSQNPRHKITKRGQNVTFRCDPISEHNRLYWYRQTLGQGPEFLTYFQNEAQLEKSRLLSDRFSAERPKGSFSTLEIQRTEQGDSAMYLCASSSTREGVQNTEAFFGQGTRLTVV.

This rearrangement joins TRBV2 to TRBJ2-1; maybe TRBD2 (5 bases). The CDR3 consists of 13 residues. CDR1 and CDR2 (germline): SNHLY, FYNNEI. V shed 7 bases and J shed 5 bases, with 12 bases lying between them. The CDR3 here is CASIRLADNEQFF. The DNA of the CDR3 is TGTGCCAGCATTAGGCTAGCAGACAATGAGCAGTTCTTC. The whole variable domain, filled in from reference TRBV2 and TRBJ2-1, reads EPEVTQTPSHQVTQMGQEVILRCVPISNHLYFYWYRQILGQKVEFLVSFYNNEISEKSEIFDDQFSVERPDGSNFTLKIRSTKLEDSAMYFCASIRLADNEQFFGPGTRLTVL.

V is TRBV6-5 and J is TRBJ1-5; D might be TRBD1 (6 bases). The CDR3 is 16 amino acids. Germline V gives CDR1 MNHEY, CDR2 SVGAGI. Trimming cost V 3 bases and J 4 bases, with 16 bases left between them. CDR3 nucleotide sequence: TGTGCCAGCAGTTATCTCAGCAGGGGCTGGAATCAGCCCCAGCATTTT. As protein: CASSYLSRGWNQPQHF.

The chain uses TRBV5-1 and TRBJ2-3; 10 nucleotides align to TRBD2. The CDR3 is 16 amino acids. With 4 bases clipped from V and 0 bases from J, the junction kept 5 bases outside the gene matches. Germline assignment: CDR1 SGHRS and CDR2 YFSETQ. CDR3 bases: TGCGCCAGCAGCCCTGGACTAGCGGCTAGCACAGATACGCAGTATTTT. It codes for CASSPGLAASTDTQYF.

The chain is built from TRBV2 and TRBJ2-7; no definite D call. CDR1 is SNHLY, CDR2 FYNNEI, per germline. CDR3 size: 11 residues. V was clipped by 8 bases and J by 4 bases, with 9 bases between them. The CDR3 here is CASGSGYEQYF. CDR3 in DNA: TGTGCCAGCGGGTCGGGTTACGAGCAGTACTTC.

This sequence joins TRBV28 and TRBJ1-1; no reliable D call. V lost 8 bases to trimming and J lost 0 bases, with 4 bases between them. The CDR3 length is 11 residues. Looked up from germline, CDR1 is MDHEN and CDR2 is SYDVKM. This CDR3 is CASEVNTEAFF. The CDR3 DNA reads TGTGCCAGCGAGGTGAACACTGAAGCTTTCTTT.

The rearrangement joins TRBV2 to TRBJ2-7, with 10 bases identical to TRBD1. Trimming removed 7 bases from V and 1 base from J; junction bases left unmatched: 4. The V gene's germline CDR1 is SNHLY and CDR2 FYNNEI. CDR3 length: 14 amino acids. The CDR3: CASTWTGGSYEQYF. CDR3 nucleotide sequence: TGTGCCAGCACCTGGACAGGGGGTTCCTACGAGCAGTACTTC.

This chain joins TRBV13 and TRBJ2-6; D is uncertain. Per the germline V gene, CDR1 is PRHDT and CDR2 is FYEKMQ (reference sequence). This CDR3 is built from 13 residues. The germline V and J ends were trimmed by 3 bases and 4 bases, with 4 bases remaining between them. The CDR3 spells CASSFRGANVLTF. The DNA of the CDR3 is TGTGCCAGCAGCTTTAGAGGGGCCAACGTCCTGACTTTC.

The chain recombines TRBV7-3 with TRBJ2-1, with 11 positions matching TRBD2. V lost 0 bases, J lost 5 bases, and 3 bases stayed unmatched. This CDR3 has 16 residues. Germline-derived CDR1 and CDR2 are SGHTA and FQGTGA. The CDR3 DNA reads TGTGCCAGCAGCTTAACGGGGACTAGCGGAAACAATGAGCAGTTCTTC. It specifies CASSLTGTSGNNEQFF.

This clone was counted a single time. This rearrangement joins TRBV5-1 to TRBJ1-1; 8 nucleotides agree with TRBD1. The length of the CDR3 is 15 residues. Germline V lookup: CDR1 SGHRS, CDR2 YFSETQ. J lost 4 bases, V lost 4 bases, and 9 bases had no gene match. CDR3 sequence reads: CASSVKAGGVTEAFF. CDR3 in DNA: TGCGCCAGCAGCGTTAAAGCAGGGGGCGTCACTGAAGCTTTCTTT.

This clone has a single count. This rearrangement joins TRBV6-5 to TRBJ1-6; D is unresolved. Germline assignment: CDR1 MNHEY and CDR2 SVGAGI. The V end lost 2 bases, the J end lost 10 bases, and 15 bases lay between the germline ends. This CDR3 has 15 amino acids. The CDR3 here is CASSYAVLPGSPLHF. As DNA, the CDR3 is TGTGCCAGCAGTTACGCCGTGCTGCCGGGGTCACCCCTCCACTTT.

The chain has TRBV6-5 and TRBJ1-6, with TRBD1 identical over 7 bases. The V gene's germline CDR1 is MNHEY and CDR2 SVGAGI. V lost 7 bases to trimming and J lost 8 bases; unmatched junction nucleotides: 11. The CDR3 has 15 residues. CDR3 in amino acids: CASNPPGQFHSPLHF. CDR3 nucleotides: TGTGCCAGCAACCCGCCGGGACAGTTCCATTCACCCCTCCACTTT.

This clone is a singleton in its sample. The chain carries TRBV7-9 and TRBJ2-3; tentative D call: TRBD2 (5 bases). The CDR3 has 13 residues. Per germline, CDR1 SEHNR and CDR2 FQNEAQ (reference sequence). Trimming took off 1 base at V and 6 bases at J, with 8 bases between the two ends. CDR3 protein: CASSLDRGDTQYF. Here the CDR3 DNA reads TGTGCCAGCAGCTTAGATCGAGGGGATACGCAGTATTTT.

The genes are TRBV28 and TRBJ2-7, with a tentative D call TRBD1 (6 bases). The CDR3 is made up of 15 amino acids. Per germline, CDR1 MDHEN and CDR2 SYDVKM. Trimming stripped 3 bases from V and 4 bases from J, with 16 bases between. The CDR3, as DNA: TGTGCCAGCAGTTTCCCCCCTCAGGGGCTGTACGAGCAGTACTTC. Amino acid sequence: CASSFPPQGLYEQYF.

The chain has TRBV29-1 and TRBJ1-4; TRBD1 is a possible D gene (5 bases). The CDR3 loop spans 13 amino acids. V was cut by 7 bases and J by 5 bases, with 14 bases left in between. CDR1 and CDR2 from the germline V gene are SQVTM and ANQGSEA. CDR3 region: CSAVRGGNEKLFF. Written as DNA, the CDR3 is TGCAGCGCCGTACGGGGGGGGAATGAAAAACTGTTTTTT.

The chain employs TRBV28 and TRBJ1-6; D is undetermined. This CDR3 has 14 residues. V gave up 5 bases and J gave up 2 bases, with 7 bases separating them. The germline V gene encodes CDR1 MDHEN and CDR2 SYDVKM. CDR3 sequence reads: CASSEETYNSPLHF. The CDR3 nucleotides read TGTGCCAGCAGTGAGGAAACCTATAATTCACCCCTCCACTTT.